This entry features one T cell receptor beta chain sequence. The sample is drawn from a study of blood T cell repertoires in COVID-19. Study background: Acute and convalescent COVID-19 samples came from the United States, Italy and Spain. PBMCs, B-cell-depleted T cells, or T cells were the source of the cDNA or gDNA that made up the material.

In the original workflow: Estimates of nucleated cell counts were drawn from the amplification of reference gene primers. Generated by immunoSEQ multiplex PCR, the TCRdb table keeps only in-frame clones and is missing some. The DNA was the basis for D and trimming; V, J and clone size are from that table. In the table there are some 350,000 clones, approximately 86% of which are singletons. The specimen was peripheral blood. This sequence was found in a human donor in a cohort sampled during active COVID-19.

CDR3 in DNA: TGCGCCAGCAGCTTGGAGATACCAGGGGATGGCTACACCTTC. Its translation: CASSLEIPGDGYTF. This sequence joins TRBV5-1 and TRBJ1-2; D is perhaps TRBD1 (6 bases). The CDR3 has 14 amino acids. The ends were cut back, 0 bases at V and 6 bases at J, with 12 bases in the middle. Looked up from germline, CDR1 is SGHRS and CDR2 is YFSETQ.